This T cell receptor (beta chain) was recorded in a study of CD8+ T cells in alopecia areata. The wider study: Severity scoring for treated patients was based on the percentage of affected scalp area.

A few counts support this clone. Other DNA variants within this sample encode the same CDR3. Treatment denoted: oral pan-JAK inhibitor, 5-10 mg twice daily. Extraction of RNA preceded its reverse transcription into cDNA, which served as the sequencing template. TCRdb keeps only in-frame clones here, not all; method: immunoSEQ multiplex PCR. The sample has more than 95,000 clones; roughly 57% are singletons. The CDR3 sequence is 11 residues long. The germline V and J ends were trimmed by 4 bases and 0 bases, with 4 bases remaining between them. Germline CDR1 and CDR2: GTSNPN and SVGIG (reference sequence).

The chain has TRBV30 and TRBJ2-7, with no clear D. The sequence came from a human donor with alopecia areata. The sequencing used CD4+ T cells sorted from blood, collected at week 4, from a patient treated with tofacitinib. The CDR3 nucleotides are TGTGCCTGGACAGACTCCTACGAGCAGTACTTC. Its protein is CAWTDSYEQYF.